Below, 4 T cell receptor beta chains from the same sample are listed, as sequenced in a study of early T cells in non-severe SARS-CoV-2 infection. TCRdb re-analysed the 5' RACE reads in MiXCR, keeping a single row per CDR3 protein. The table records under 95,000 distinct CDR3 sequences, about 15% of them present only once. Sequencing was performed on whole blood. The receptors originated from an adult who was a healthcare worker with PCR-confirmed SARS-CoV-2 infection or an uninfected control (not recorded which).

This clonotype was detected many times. CDR3: CSVDRDRVTQYF. CDR3 bases: TGCAGCGTTGACAGGGACAGGGTAACACAGTACTTC. The chain links TRBV29-1 to TRBJ2-5; 9 bases are shared with TRBD1. The CDR3 consists of 12 residues. The V gene's germline CDR1 is SQVTM and CDR2 ANQGSEA. Trimming cost V 3 bases and J 11 bases; bases outside gene matches: 7.

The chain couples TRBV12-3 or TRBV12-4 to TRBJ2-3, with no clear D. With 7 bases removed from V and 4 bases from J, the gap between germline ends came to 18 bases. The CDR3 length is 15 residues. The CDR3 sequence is CASTHRYRSPDTQYF. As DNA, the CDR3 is TGTGCCAGCACCCACCGCTATCGGAGCCCAGATACGCAGTATTTT.

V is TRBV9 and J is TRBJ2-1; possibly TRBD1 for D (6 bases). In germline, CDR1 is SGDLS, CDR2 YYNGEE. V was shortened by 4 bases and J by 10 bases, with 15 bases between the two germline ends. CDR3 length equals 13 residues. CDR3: CASSPQGIEEQFF. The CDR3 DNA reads TGTGCCAGCAGCCCCCAGGGGATTGAAGAGCAGTTCTTC.

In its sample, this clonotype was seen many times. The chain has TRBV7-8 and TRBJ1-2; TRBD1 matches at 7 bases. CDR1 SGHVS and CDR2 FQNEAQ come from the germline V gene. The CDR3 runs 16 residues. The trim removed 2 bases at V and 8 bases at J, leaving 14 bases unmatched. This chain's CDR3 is CASSLHSMKDRLGYTF. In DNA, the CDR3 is TGTGCCAGCAGCTTACACTCGATGAAGGACAGGCTGGGCTACACCTTC.